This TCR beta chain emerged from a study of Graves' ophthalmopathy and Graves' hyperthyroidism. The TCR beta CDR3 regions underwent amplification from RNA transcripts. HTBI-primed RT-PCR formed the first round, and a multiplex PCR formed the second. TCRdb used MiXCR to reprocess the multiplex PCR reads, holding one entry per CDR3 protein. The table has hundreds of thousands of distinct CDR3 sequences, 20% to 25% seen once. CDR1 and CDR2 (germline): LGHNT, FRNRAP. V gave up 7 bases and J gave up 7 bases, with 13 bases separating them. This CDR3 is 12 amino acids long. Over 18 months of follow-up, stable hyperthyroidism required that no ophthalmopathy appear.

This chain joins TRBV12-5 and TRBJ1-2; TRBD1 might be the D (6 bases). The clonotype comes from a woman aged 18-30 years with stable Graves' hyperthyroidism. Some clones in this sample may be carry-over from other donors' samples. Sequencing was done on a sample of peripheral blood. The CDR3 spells CASAAGEVGYTF. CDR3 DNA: TGTGCTAGTGCAGCAGGGGAAGTTGGCTACACCTTC.